This TCR beta chain was observed in a study of early T cells in non-severe SARS-CoV-2 infection. The CDR3 runs to 16 residues. Germline CDR1 reads MRHNA; CDR2 reads SNTAGT. J gave up 1 base and V 0 bases, and 4 bases lay outside the gene matches. TCRdb recomputed calls from the 5' RACE reads with MiXCR, one row per CDR3 protein. This repertoire shows about 48,000 distinct CDR3 sequences, 6.2% found once; its top ten account for around 7%. In its sample, this clonotype was seen once. Antigen specificity is unknown. The study, taken as a whole, reports: Missing private and CD4 specificities, VDJdb matching favored anti-spike CD8 responses.

The V gene is TRBV6-4, the J gene TRBJ2-3, with 7 bases that match TRBD2. The sequence was obtained from an adult who was a healthcare worker with PCR-confirmed SARS-CoV-2 infection or an uninfected control (not recorded which). The specimen comprised whole blood, sampled at baseline. CDR3 DNA: TGTGCCAGCAGTGACTCGCCTAGCGGAGGCACAGATACGCAGTATTTT. Residues: CASSDSPSGGTDTQYF.